Listed here are 21 T cell receptor beta chains from one sample, sequenced in a study of shared clonotypes between healthy human individuals (dated by TCRdb to 2019 to 2021). Libraries were prepared through the immunoSEQ multiplex PCR assay. This is the immuneACCESS table as TCRdb keeps it, with only in-frame sequences that have V and J called. A part of the clones is gone; compared with another copy, unresolved V genes explain less than half, and the rest is unexplained. The sample includes 550,000 to 800,000 clones, with approximately 79% observed a single time. The top ten clones comprise less than 2% of the sample. Sequencing was carried out using memory CD4+ T cells sorted from blood. Reading the label with the study, this specimen's cell subset or site is: CD45RA-negative fraction. Receptor source: a woman aged 25 to 39 in good health.

The chain couples TRBV6-1 to TRBJ2-1; D may match TRBD1 or TRBD2 (5 bases each). The CDR3 runs 14 residues. Looked up from germline, CDR1 is MNHNS and CDR2 is SASEGT. V shed 7 bases and J shed 12 bases, with 22 bases lying between them. The CDR3: CASTEWGRANPQFF. Here the CDR3 DNA reads TGTGCCAGCACAGAATGGGGACGGGCCAATCCGCAGTTCTTC.

The chain recombines TRBV28 with TRBJ2-7; no clear D gene. Germline V CDR1 and CDR2: MDHEN, SYDVKM. The CDR3 length is 10 residues. Trimming removed 9 bases from V and 4 bases from J, with 7 bases in between. CDR3 nucleotide sequence: TGTGCCAGTTTGGGATACGAGCAGTACTTC. Encoded protein: CASLGYEQYF.

This clone came up a few times. V and J are TRBV5-1 and TRBJ2-1; weak D call: TRBD2 (5 bases). Germline assignment: CDR1 SGHRS and CDR2 YFSETQ. Trimming cost V 2 bases and J 1 base, with 7 bases left between them. The CDR3 loop spans 14 amino acids. The CDR3 region has the DNA TGCGCCAGCAGCTTCGGGGAATCCTACAATGAGCAGTTCTTC. Its protein is CASSFGESYNEQFF.

The V gene is TRBV7-3, the J gene TRBJ2-2, with D tentatively TRBD2 (6 bases). Trimming left V 5 bases short and J 6 bases short, with 7 bases between. Germline values: CDR1 SGHTA, CDR2 FQGTGA. This CDR3 has 12 amino acids. In DNA, the CDR3 is TGTGCCAGCAGCCGGGAGTCCGGGGAGCTGTTTTTT. This translates into CASSRESGELFF.

This clone was counted only a few times. The V call is TRBV7-9, the J call TRBJ2-7, with 9 positions matching TRBD2. The CDR3 spans 15 residues. Trimming cost V 5 bases and J 7 bases; bases outside gene matches: 12. The V gene's germline CDR1 is SEHNR and CDR2 FQNEAQ (reference sequence). CDR3 in amino acids: CASSQLAGDSREQYF. CDR3 coding DNA: TGTGCCAGCAGCCAATTAGCGGGAGACTCGAGAGAGCAGTACTTC.

The chain uses TRBV19 and TRBJ2-1, with 9 bases fitting TRBD2. This CDR3 is built from 17 residues. Trimming removed 2 bases from V and 7 bases from J; junction bases left unmatched: 12. Germline V gene lookup returns CDR1 LNHDA and CDR2 SQIVND (reference sequence). The CDR3 sequence: CASSIFGSGSSGNEQFF. The CDR3 nucleotides read TGTGCCAGTAGTATATTTGGTAGCGGGAGCTCCGGGAATGAGCAGTTCTTC.

This clone came up once. This chain connects TRBV7-8 to TRBJ1-4; D remains unclear. The V end lost 4 bases, the J end lost 7 bases, and 10 bases lay between the germline ends. The CDR3 sequence is 13 residues long. Germline assignment: CDR1 SGHVS and CDR2 FQNEAQ. In nucleotides, the CDR3 is TGTGCCAGCAGCTCCCGGACGGTTGAAAAACTGTTTTTT. Translated, it gives CASSSRTVEKLFF.

The chain carries TRBV7-9 and TRBJ2-2, with D perhaps matching TRBD1 or TRBD2 (5 bases each). The length of the CDR3 is 13 residues. Trimming cost V 10 bases and J 7 bases, with 16 bases left between them. Germline V gene sequence: CDR1 SEHNR, CDR2 FQNEAQ (reference sequence). The CDR3 spells CATQGARDGELFF. The CDR3 DNA follows: TGTGCCACCCAGGGAGCTAGGGACGGGGAGCTGTTTTTT.

CDR3 loop: CAWSLRAQQETQYF. For the CDR3, the DNA is TGTGCCTGGAGTTTAAGGGCACAACAAGAGACCCAGTACTTC. This sequence joins TRBV30 and TRBJ2-5; D gene unclear. The CDR3 length is 14 residues. Germline V lookup: CDR1 GTSNPN, CDR2 SVGIG (reference sequence). The V gene lost 2 bases and the J gene lost 2 bases, with 12 bases spanning the gap.

This clone was found a few times. The chain couples TRBV18 to TRBJ2-7; the match to TRBD2 covers 9 bases. The CDR3 consists of 16 residues. Per the germline V gene, CDR1 is KGHSH and CDR2 is LQKENI. The trim removed 3 bases at V and 6 bases at J, leaving 12 bases unmatched. Here the CDR3 reads CASSPPGREGQAEQYF. The CDR3, as DNA: TGTGCCAGCTCACCGCCAGGGCGGGAGGGCCAGGCCGAGCAGTACTTC.

This sequence joins TRBV30 and TRBJ1-4; 9 bases are a match to TRBD1. V shed 2 bases, J shed 6 bases, and the junction held 4 bases outside the gene matches. Germline CDR1 and CDR2: GTSNPN and SVGIG (reference sequence). The CDR3 is made up of 14 amino acids. As DNA, the CDR3 is TGTGCCTGGAGTCGCGGGACAGGGTATGAAAAACTGTTTTTT. Protein sequence: CAWSRGTGYEKLFF.

Only one count was recorded for this clone. The CDR3 DNA reads TGTGCCAGCAGCTTGCTAGCGGGAGTGGAGCAGTTCTTC. It encodes CASSLLAGVEQFF. The chain recombines TRBV13 with TRBJ2-1; TRBD2 agrees at 10 bases. V trimming: 3 bases; J trimming: 10 bases; junction bases outside the gene matches: 3. Per the germline V gene, CDR1 is PRHDT and CDR2 is FYEKMQ (reference sequence). This CDR3 spans 13 amino acids. The whole variable domain, remainder taken from reference TRBV13 and TRBJ2-1, is AAGVIQSPRHLIKEKRETATLKCYPIPRHDTVYWYQQGPGQDPQFLISFYEKMQSDKGSIPDRFSAQQFSDYHSELNMSSLELGDSALYFCASSLLAGVEQFFGPGTRLTVL.

The chain has TRBV7-8 and TRBJ1-5; D gene unclear. The CDR3 consists of 14 residues. The ends were cut back, 2 bases at V and 2 bases at J, with 7 bases in the middle. The germline V gene encodes CDR1 SGHVS and CDR2 FQNEAQ. CDR3 protein: CASSLREGNQPQHF. CDR3 DNA: TGTGCCAGCAGCTTAAGGGAGGGCAATCAGCCCCAGCATTTT. The variable domain in full, completed from reference TRBV7-8 and TRBJ1-5, reads GAGVSQSPRYKVAKRGQDVALRCDPISGHVSLFWYQQALGQGPEFLTYFQNEAQLDKSGLPSDRFFAERPEGSVSTLKIQRTQQEDSAVYLCASSLREGNQPQHFGDGTRLSIL.

The chain uses TRBV19 and TRBJ2-1; 9 bases line up with TRBD1. Germline V CDR1 and CDR2: LNHDA, SQIVND (reference sequence). The CDR3 loop spans 15 amino acids. After removal of 11 bases from V and 4 bases from J, the junction contained 12 bases not matched to a gene. In DNA, the CDR3 is TGTGCCTCCTCCCGGGGACAGGGAACTTACAATGAGCAGTTCTTC. Its protein is CASSRGQGTYNEQFF.

The chain employs TRBV4-1 and TRBJ1-2, with 7 bases lining up with TRBD1. Germline V CDR1 and CDR2: MGHRA, YSYEKL. V dropped 0 bases and J dropped 4; count of bases not matched to a gene: 14. CDR3 size: 18 residues. The chain's CDR3 is CASSQDPQGGPNGYGYTF. The CDR3, as DNA: TGCGCCAGCAGCCAAGATCCGCAGGGGGGACCAAATGGCTATGGCTACACCTTC.

The chain has TRBV6-6 and TRBJ2-2, with D unresolved. From germline, CDR1 is MNHNY and CDR2 SVGAGI (reference sequence). Between the trimmed V and J ends, which lost 4 bases and 6 bases, there was a span of 12 bases. CDR3 length: 14 amino acids. The CDR3 is CASSSVINSGELFF. The DNA of the CDR3 is TGTGCCAGCAGTTCCGTAATTAACTCCGGGGAGCTGTTTTTT.

The V call is TRBV6-1, the J call TRBJ1-1; 10 bases are a match to TRBD1. The J segment lost 1 base and the V segment lost 2 bases, leaving 7 bases of the junction unmatched. CDR3 length: 17 residues. Germline assignment: CDR1 MNHNS and CDR2 SASEGT. The CDR3 sequence: CASSELRDRGRNTEAFF. Here the CDR3 DNA reads TGTGCCAGCAGTGAATTAAGGGACAGGGGTCGGAACACTGAAGCTTTCTTT.

The V gene is TRBV6-6, the J gene TRBJ2-7; 10 bases map to TRBD2. Trimming at V came to 0 bases and at J to 4 bases, leaving 3 bases not matched to a gene. CDR1 is MNHNY and CDR2 is SVGAGI in the germline V gene (reference sequence). The CDR3 sequence is 15 residues long. The CDR3 nucleotides are TGTGCCAGCAGTTACTCGGGGACTAGCGAGTACGAGCAGTACTTC. It specifies CASSYSGTSEYEQYF.

This chain uses TRBV5-1 with TRBJ2-7, with TRBD2 matching 10 bases. Germline CDR1 SGHRS, CDR2 YFSETQ. V trimming: 1 base; J trimming: 5 bases; junction bases outside the gene matches: 6. The CDR3 is made up of 15 amino acids. CDR3 region: CASSLQREGRHEQYF. In DNA, the CDR3 is TGCGCCAGCAGCTTGCAGCGGGAGGGCCGACACGAGCAGTACTTC.

The rearrangement uses TRBV18 and TRBJ1-1; D not resolved. Trimming pared 2 bases from V and 2 bases from J, leaving 15 bases between. This CDR3 comprises 16 residues. CDR1 and CDR2 (germline): KGHSH, LQKENI. The CDR3 DNA reads as TGTGCCAGCTCACCAAGGGTCAAAGCGGGCAACACTGAAGCTTTCTTT. Translated, it gives CASSPRVKAGNTEAFF.

The CDR3 region has the DNA TGTGCCAGCAGGGCGGCGGGGAGTTTTGGCGAGCAGTACTTC. It translates to CASRAAGSFGEQYF. The chain carries TRBV27 and TRBJ2-5, with D maybe TRBD2 (6 bases). The end of the DNA is better explained by TRBJ2-7, so the J call may be wrong. This CDR3 has 14 residues. Germline V gene data show CDR1 as MNHEY and CDR2 as SMNVEV (reference sequence).